This TCR beta chain appears in the sequencing data of a study of shared clonotypes between healthy human individuals (dated by TCRdb to the early 2020s). With regard to the full study: Two women and a few men aged 18 to 49 years were included in the cohort. For each donor, CD4 naive and CD4 memory were each run on three plates, CD8 naive on two plates, and CD8 memory on one plate. To estimate repertoire size and how much clonotype sharing occurs between individuals, the study deeply sequenced the blood TCR repertoires of five healthy adults. Different laboratories and diverse techniques were used to prepare libraries and sequence TCR repertoires, to increase sequencing depth and limit assay-specific biases. Per donor, leukapheresis produced somewhere between about 0.8 and 9.5 billion PBMCs. The paper as a whole reports these results and caveats: Rarefaction of sorted-subset datasets indicated incomplete sequencing despite the large sequencing depth. About 4.5% of naive CD4, around 3.5% of naive CD8, around 2.3% of memory CD4, and about 0.4% of memory CD8 clonotypes were shared across a handful of donors. Compared with non-shared clonotypes, the clonotypes found in all four sorted-subset donors had higher generation probabilities. Estimated clonotype richness was generally larger for naive than for memory subsets. Sampling was limited to blood, and TCR repertoires in tissue likely differ from TCR repertoires in blood. The small number of donors limited the genetic and exposure-history diversity represented. Based on pairwise subsampling, the degree of clonotype sharing among donors was expected to be affected by sequencing depth.

In the case of this clone: It has no known antigen specificity. Per-base quality was not reported, and no clone a single base away is much larger than it.

CD8 naive samples were obtained by positive selection for CCR7 among CD45RO-negative cells, yielding a CD45RA+CCR7+ population from which TemRA cells were excluded. Healthy HIV-negative adults with no recently reported acute infections or vaccinations were included as donors. Only Caucasian adults living in Nashville, Tennessee, USA were represented among the donors. Blood was obtained by leukapheresis, after which PBMCs were separated by Ficoll-Histopaque density gradient centrifugation and cryopreserved in liquid nitrogen vapor phase. Analytical flow cytometry was used to check the purity and quantity of every magnetically sorted T cell population. Genomic DNA was isolated from each sorted fraction and quantified by UV absorbance on a Nanodrop 2000c. Unmatched junction bases come to 22, with V trimmed by 9 bases and J by 4 bases. Measured from the cysteine to the phenylalanine, the CDR3 is 18 residues long. Only the CDR3 DNA stays, 54 bases, in frame from base 1. According to the germline V gene (reference sequence), CDR1 reads MNHEY and CDR2 reads SMNVEV.

Using the deep immunoSEQ assay, multiplex PCR amplified TCR CDR3 regions from genomic DNA. Extracted genomic DNA from each cell subset was spread evenly across all wells of several immunoSEQ 96-well plates, with each plate serving as a replicate. For sorted subsets, each replicate PCR was loaded with about 0.2 ug genomic DNA, equivalent to about 30,000 T cell genomes. Purified libraries were quantified with a Qubit 3.0 fluorometer, sized on a Bioanalyzer 2100, and re-quantified with the KAPA Library Quantification kit. Every immunoSEQ 96-well plate was sequenced on a dedicated single-read 150-cycle Illumina NextSeq 550 flow cell. Regarding the original processing steps: Because the immunoSEQ output included only junctional sequences and no quality scores, the filtering could not be the same as the filtering used for full-length reads. Sequences were annotated with PyIR, a Python wrapper for IgBLAST v1.9, and V/J genes and CDR3 were assigned using IMGT germline references. Any read was removed if the V/J assignment was weak (E-value above 1e-6), the CDR3 was missing, or the read contained stop codons, out-of-frame junctions, or ambiguous translated residues. V3J clonotypes were defined by identical inferred V gene, J gene, and CDR3 amino acid sequence. The percentage overlap between two repertoires was calculated by dividing the number of shared unique clonotypes by the size of the smaller repertoire. Repertoire richness was assessed with RTK rarefaction, the Chao1 estimator, and Recon v2.1 estimates of unobserved clonotypes. OLGA was used to compute generation probabilities for all TCRbeta clonotypes that the gDNA method yielded from a few donors. In its TCRdb copy, this immuneACCESS table keeps in-frame sequences only and misses some clones. Where compared with another copy, unresolved V genes explain less than half of these, and the others have no known cause. V, J and clone size reflect that table, while D and trimming were determined from the DNA. The sample has more than 550,000 clones on record, about 91% of them singletons. The ten largest make up approximately 24% of the sample.

The origin of this receptor is a young man in good health. Sequencing was carried out using naive CD8+ T cells sorted from blood. The sample's cell subset or site label, in plain terms: CD45RA+CCR7+. Rearrangement joined TRBV27 to TRBJ2-7; 9 bases in the junction line up with TRBD1. In nucleotides, the sequence is TGTGCCAGTAGATCCGGGACAGGGCTTTTTAGTCCAAAATACGAGCAGTACTTC. Its protein product is CASRSGTGLFSPKYEQYF.